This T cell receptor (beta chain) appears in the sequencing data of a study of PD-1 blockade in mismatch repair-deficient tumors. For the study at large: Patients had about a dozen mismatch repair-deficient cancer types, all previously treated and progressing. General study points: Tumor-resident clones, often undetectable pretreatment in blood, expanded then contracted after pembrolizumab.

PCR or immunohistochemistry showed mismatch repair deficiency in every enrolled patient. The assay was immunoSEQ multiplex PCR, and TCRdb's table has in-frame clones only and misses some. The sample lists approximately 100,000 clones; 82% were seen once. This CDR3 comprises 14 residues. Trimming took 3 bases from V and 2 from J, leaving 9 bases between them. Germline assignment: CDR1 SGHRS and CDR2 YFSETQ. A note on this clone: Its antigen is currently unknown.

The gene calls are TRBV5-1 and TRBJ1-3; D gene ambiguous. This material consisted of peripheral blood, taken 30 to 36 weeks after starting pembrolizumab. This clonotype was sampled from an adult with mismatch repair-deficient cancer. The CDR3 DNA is TGCGCCAGCAGCTCGGTTGAACCTGGAAACACCATATATTTT. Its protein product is CASSSVEPGNTIYF.